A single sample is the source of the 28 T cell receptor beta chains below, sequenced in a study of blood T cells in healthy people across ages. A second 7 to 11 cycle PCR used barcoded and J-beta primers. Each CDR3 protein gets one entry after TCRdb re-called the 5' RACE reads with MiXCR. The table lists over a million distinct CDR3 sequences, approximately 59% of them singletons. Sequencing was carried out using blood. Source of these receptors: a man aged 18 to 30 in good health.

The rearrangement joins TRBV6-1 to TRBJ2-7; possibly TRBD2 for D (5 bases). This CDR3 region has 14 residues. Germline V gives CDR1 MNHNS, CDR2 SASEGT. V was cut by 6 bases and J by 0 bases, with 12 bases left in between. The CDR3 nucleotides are TGTGCCAGCAGCCTACAACGGGGCTCCTACGAGCAGTACTTC. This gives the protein CASSLQRGSYEQYF.

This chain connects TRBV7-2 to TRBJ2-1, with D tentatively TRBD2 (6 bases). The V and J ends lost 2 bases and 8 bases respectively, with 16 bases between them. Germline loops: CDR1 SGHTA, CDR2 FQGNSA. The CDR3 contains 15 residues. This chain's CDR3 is CASSLPSTSFDEQFF. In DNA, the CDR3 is TGTGCCAGCAGCTTACCCAGTACTAGCTTCGATGAGCAGTTCTTC.

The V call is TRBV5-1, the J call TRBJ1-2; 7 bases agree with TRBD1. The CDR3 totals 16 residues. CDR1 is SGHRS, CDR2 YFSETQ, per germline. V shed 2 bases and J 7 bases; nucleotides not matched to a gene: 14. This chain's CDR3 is CASSLPGQPLSAGYTF. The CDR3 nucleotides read TGCGCCAGCAGCTTACCGGGACAGCCGCTTTCGGCTGGCTACACCTTC. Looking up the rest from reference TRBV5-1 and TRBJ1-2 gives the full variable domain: KAGVTQTPRYLIKTRGQQVTLSCSPISGHRSVSWYQQTPGQGLQFLFEYFSETQRNKGNFPGRFSGRQFSNSRSEMNVSTLELGDSALYLCASSLPGQPLSAGYTFGSGTRLTVV.

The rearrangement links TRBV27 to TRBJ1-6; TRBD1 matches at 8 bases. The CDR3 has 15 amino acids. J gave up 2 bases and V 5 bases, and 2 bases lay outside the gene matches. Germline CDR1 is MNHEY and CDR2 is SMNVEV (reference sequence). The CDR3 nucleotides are TGTGCCAGCAGTGCGACAGGGGCCTATAATTCACCCCTCCACTTT. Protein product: CASSATGAYNSPLHF.

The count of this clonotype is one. CDR3 sequence (DNA): TGTGCCAGCAGCTCCCTAGCGGTTTACAATGAGCAGTACTTC. It codes for CASSSLAVYNEQYF. The J gene is TRBJ2-1, the V gene TRBV7-2, with 7 bases fitting TRBD2. TRBJ2-7 matches the DNA end more closely, so the J call is doubtful. CDR3 size: 14 residues. Germline CDR1 SGHTA, CDR2 FQGNSA.

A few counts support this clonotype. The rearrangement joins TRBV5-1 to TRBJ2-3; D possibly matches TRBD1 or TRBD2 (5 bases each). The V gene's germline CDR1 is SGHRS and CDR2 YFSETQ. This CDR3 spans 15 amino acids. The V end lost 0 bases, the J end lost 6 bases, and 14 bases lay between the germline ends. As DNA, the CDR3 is TGCGCCAGCAGCTTGGATGGGGACCGTACGGATACGCAGTATTTT. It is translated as CASSLDGDRTDTQYF.

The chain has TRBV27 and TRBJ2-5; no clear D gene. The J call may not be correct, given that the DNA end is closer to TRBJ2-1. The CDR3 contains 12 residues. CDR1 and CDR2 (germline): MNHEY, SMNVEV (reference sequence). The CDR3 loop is CAAYSSQETQFF. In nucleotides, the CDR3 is TGTGCCGCGTACAGCTCCCAAGAGACCCAGTTCTTC.

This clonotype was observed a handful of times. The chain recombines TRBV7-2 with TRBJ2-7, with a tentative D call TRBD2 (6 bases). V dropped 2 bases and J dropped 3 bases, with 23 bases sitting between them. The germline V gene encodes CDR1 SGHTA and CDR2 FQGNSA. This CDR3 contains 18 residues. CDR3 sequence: CASSLRGRGSLLNYEQYF. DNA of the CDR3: TGTGCCAGCAGCTTAAGGGGACGGGGGTCCCTCTTGAACTACGAGCAGTACTTC.

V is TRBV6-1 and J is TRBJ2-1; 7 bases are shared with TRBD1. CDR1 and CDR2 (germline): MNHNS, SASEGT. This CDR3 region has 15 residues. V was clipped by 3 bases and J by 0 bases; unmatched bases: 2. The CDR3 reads CASSDGTVSYNEQFF. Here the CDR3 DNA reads TGTGCCAGCAGTGATGGGACAGTCTCCTACAATGAGCAGTTCTTC.

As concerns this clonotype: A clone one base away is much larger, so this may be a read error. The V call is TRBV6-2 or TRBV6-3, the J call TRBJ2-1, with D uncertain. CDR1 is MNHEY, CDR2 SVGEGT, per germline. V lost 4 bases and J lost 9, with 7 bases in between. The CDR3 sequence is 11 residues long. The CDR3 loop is CASSWTGEQFF. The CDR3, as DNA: TGTGCCAGCAGTTGGACGGGTGAGCAGTTCTTC.

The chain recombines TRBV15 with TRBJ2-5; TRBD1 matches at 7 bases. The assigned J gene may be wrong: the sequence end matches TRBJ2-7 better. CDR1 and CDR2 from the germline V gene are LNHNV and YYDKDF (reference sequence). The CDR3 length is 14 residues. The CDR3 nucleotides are TGTGCCACCAGCAATCCCGGGACAGCCCCCGAGCAGTACTTC. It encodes CATSNPGTAPEQYF.

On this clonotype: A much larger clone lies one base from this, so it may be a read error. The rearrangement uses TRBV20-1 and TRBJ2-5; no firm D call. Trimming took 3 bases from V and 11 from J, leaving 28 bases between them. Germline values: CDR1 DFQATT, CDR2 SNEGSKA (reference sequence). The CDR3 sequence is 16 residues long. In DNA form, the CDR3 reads TGCAGTGCTAGCATCAGGCTAATAAAAACCAACAATGAGCAGTACTTC. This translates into CSASIRLIKTNNEQYF.

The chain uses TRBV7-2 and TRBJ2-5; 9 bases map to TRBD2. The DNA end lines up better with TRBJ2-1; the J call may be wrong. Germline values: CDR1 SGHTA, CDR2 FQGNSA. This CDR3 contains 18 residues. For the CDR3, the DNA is TGTGCCAGCAGCTTAGCGCAAGGTTTAGCGGGGGTGTCCAATGAGCAGTTCTTC. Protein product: CASSLAQGLAGVSNEQFF.

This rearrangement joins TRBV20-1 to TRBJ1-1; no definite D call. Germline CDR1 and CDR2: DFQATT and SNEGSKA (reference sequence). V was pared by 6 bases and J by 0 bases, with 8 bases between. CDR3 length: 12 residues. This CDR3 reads CSALGMNTEAFF. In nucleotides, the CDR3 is TGCAGTGCGCTCGGAATGAACACTGAAGCTTTCTTT.

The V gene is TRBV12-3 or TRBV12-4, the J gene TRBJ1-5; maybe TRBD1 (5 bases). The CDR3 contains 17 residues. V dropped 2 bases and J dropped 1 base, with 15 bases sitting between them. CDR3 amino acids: CASSLLVWGESNQPQHF. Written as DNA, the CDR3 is TGTGCCAGCAGTTTATTGGTTTGGGGGGAAAGCAATCAGCCCCAGCATTTT.

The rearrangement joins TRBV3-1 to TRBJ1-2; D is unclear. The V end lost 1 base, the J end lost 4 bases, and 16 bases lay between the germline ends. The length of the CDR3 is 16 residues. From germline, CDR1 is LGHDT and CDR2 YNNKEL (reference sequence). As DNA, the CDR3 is TGTGCCAGCAGCCAAGGAGGTTCCGGGCCGAGCTATGGCTACACCTTC. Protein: CASSQGGSGPSYGYTF.

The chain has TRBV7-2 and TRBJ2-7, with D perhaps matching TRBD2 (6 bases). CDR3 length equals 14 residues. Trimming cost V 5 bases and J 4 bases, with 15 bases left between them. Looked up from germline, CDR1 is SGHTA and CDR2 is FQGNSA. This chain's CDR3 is CASSVIGGLYEQYF. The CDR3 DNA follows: TGTGCCAGCAGCGTGATTGGGGGGTTGTACGAGCAGTACTTC. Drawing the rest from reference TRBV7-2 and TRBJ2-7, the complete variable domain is GAGVSQSPSNKVTEKGKDVELRCDPISGHTALYWYRQSLGQGLEFLIYFQGNSAPDKSGLPSDRFSAERTGGSVSTLTIQRTQQEDSAVYLCASSVIGGLYEQYFGPGTRLTVT.

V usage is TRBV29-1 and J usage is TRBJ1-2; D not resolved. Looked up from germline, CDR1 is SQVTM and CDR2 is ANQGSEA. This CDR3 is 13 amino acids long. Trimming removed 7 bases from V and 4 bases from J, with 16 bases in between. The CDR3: CSAVGPASYGYTF. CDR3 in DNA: TGCAGCGCGGTAGGGCCGGCTAGCTATGGCTACACCTTC.

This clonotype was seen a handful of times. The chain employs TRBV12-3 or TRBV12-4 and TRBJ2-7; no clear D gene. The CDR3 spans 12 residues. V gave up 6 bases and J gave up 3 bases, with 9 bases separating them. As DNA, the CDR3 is TGTGCCAGCAGCTCCTATGACTACGAGCAGTACTTC. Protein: CASSSYDYEQYF.

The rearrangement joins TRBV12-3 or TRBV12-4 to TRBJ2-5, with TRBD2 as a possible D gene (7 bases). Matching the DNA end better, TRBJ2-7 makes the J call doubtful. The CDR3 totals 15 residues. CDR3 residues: CASSFRGGEADEQYF. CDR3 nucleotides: TGTGCCAGCAGTTTTAGGGGGGGAGAGGCTGACGAGCAGTACTTC.

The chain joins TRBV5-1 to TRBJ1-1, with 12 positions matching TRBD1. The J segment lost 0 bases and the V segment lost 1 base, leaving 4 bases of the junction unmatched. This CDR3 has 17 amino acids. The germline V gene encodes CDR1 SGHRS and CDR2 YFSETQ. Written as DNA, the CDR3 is TGCGCCAGCAGCTTGAGGGACAGGGGGCGAATGAACACTGAAGCTTTCTTT. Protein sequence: CASSLRDRGRMNTEAFF.

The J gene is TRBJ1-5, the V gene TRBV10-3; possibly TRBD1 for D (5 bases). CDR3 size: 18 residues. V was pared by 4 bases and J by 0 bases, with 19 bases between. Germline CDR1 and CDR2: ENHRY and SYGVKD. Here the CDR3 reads CAISVGGPTSNSNQPQHF. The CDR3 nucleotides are TGTGCCATCAGTGTTGGGGGTCCGACCAGCAATAGCAATCAGCCCCAGCATTTT.

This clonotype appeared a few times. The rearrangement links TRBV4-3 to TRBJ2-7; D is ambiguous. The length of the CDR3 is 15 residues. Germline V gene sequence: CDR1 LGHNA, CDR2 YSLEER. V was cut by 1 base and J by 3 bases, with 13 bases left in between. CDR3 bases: TGCGCCAGCAGCCAAGGCTCAGGACGGAACTACGAGCAGTACTTC. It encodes CASSQGSGRNYEQYF.

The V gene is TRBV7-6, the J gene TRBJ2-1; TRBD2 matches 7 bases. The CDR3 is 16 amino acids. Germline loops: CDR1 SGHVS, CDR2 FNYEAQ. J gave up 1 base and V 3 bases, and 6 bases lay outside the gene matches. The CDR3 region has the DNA TGTGCCAGCAGCTTCCAAGCGGGACCGTCCTACAATGAGCAGTTCTTC. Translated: CASSFQAGPSYNEQFF.

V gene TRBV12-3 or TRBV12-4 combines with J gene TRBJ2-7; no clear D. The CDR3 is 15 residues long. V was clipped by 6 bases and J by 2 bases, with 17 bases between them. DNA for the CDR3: TGTGCCAGCAGACCCTCCGGCGGCAATACCTACGAGCAGTACTTC. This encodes CASRPSGGNTYEQYF.

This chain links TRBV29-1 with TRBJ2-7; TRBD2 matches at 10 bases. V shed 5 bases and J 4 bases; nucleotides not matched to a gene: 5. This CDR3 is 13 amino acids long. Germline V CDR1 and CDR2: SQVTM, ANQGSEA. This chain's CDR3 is CSVRASGGYEQYF. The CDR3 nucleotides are TGCAGCGTTAGGGCTAGCGGGGGTTACGAGCAGTACTTC.

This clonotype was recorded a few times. The CDR3 DNA sequence: TGTGCCAGCAGTTTCTCCGGCACCACAGATACGCAGTATTTT. This translates into CASSFSGTTDTQYF. The chain combines TRBV28 with TRBJ2-3; D not resolved. With 3 bases removed from V and 2 bases from J, the gap between germline ends came to 9 bases. Germline V CDR1 and CDR2: MDHEN, SYDVKM. This CDR3 is 14 amino acids long.

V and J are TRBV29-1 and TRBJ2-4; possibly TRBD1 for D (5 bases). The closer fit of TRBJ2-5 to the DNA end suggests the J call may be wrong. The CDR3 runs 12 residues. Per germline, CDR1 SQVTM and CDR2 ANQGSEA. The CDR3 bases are TGCAGCATCAGTCGGCAGGGAGAGACCCAGTACTTC. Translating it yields CSISRQGETQYF.